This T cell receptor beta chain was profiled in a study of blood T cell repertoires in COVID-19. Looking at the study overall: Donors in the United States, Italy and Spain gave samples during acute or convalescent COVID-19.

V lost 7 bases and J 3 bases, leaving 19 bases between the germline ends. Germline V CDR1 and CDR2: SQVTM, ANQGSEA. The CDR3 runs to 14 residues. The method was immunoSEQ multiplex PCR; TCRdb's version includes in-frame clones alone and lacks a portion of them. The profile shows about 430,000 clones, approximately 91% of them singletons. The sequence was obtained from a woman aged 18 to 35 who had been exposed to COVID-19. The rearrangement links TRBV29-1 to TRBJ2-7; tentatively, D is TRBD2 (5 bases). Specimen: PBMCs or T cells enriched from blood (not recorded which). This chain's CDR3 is CSGDPDGEDYEQYF. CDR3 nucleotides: TGCAGCGGTGACCCTGACGGGGAAGACTACGAGCAGTACTTC.